These T cell receptor beta chains were read from a single sample in a study of regulatory T cells. Profiled with immunoSEQ multiplex PCR; TCRdb holds only in-frame clones, not every one. In the table there are over 30,000 clones, 85% to 95% of which are singletons. Material for sequencing was conventional CD4+ T cells sorted from blood. The source of these receptors is a child between 2 and 9 years old with CD3G deficiency. The CDR3 runs from the conserved cysteine through the conserved F or W. A D gene is named only where the DNA matches it firmly. Only some rows state a clone size, as once, few, many or a class for expanded clones.

>TRBV28|TRBJ2-4|18|NA|NA
TGTGCCAGCAGTTTTGGCGACCGGGGCTTTCGAGCCAAAAACATTCAGTACTTC
CASSFGDRGFRAKNIQYF
>TRBV5-1|TRBJ2-4|13|NA|NA
TGCGCCAGCAGCGCCACCCTCCACGGTATTCAGTACTTC
CASSATLHGIQYF
>TRBV5-1|TRBJ2-5|15|TRBD1|NA
TGCGCCAGCAGCTGGGGGGACAGGGTACAAGAGACCCAGTACTTC
CASSWGDRVQETQYF
>TRBV20-1|TRBJ2-1|11|NA|NA
TGCAGTGCTAAGGACTACAATGAGCAGTTCTTC
CSAKDYNEQFF
>TRBV7-9|TRBJ2-1|17|TRBD2|NA
TGTGCCAGCAGCTCCCCGATAGGGACTAGCGGGAGTGGTGAGCAGTTCTTC
CASSSPIGTSGSGEQFF
>TRBV5-1|TRBJ1-1|13|NA|NA
TGCGCCAGCAGCTTTTGGGGGAACACTGAAGCTTTCTTT
CASSFWGNTEAFF
>TRBV28|TRBJ2-2|17|TRBD2|NA
TGTGCCAGCAGTTTAACTTGGACTAGCGGGGGTACCGGGGAGCTGTTTTTT
CASSLTWTSGGTGELFF
>TRBV28|TRBJ2-7|13|NA|NA
TGTGCCAGCAGTTTATCCCCTTACTACGAGCAGTACTTC
CASSLSPYYEQYF
>TRBV6-1|TRBJ1-1|15|NA|NA
TGTGCCAGCAGTGAACTGTTGGGATCCAACACTGAAGCTTTCTTT
CASSELLGSNTEAFF
>TRBV5-1|TRBJ2-7|14|NA|NA
TGCGCCAGCAGCTTAACAGGGTCCCCCTACGAGCAGTACTTC
CASSLTGSPYEQYF
>TRBV10-3|TRBJ2-1|12|NA|NA
TGTGCCATCAGTGAAGGCGGGCGAGAGCAGTTCTTC
CAISEGGREQFF
>TRBV28|TRBJ1-5|14|NA|NA
TGTGCCAGCGGTTGGAGAGGGGAGGGTCAGCCCCAGCATTTT
CASGWRGEGQPQHF
>TRBV28|TRBJ1-5|15|NA|NA
TGTGCCAGCAGGAGACAGATAACTAGCAATCAGCCCCAGCATTTT
CASRRQITSNQPQHF
>TRBV28|TRBJ2-2|12|NA|NA
TGTGCCAGCAGTTTAAATTTCGGGGAGCTGTTTTTT
CASSLNFGELFF
>TRBV7-8|TRBJ2-1|13|NA|NA
TGTGCCAGCAGCTTAGCCTCCTACAATGAGCAGTTCTTC
CASSLASYNEQFF
>TRBV6-1|TRBJ2-7|11|NA|NA
TGTGCCAGCAGTGACCGGAAGAGGCAGTACTTC
CASSDRKRQYF
>TRBV28|TRBJ2-3|18|TRBD2|NA
TGTGCCAGCAGTTTCGCCTCTAGTTCTAGCGGGAGGTCACTAGCGCAGTATTTT
CASSFASSSSGRSLAQYF
>TRBV28|TRBJ2-3|16|TRBD2|NA
TGTGCCAGCAGTCACACTAGCGGGAGTTTGGCAGATACGCAGTATTTT
CASSHTSGSLADTQYF
>TRBV28|TRBJ2-7|14|TRBD2|NA
TGTGCCAGCAGTTCTACGGGACTAGCGGGAGGTGCGTACTTC
CASSSTGLAGGAYF
>TRBV30|TRBJ2-7|17|TRBD2|NA
TGTGCCTGGAGTGTACTTGGGACTAGCGGGGACTTATACGAGCAGTACTTC
CAWSVLGTSGDLYEQYF
>TRBV28|TRBJ2-7|17|TRBD1|NA
TGTGCCAGCAGAAGGGGGACAGGGAAGGGACAGGGCTACGAGCAGTACTTC
CASRRGTGKGQGYEQYF
>TRBV12-5|TRBJ2-1|11|NA|NA
TGTGCTAGTGGTTTCTTCAATGAGCAGTTCTTC
CASGFFNEQFF
>TRBV14|TRBJ2-5|14|NA|NA
TGTGCCAGCAGCCAGGGCACAGGGTCAGAGACCCAGTACTTC
CASSQGTGSETQYF
>TRBV28|TRBJ2-7|16|TRBD2|NA
TGTGCCAGCAGTTCTCCGGGGGGGAGCGGGAGGAACGAGCAGTACTTC
CASSSPGGSGRNEQYF
>TRBV28|TRBJ1-5|13|NA|NA
TGTGCCAGCAGTTTGACTTTCAATCAGCCCCAGCATTTT
CASSLTFNQPQHF
>TRBV6-1|TRBJ1-2|13|TRBD1|NA
TGTGCCAGCAAAAGGACAGGGGGCGATGGCTACACCTTC
CASKRTGGDGYTF
>TRBV28|TRBJ1-1|14|NA|NA
TGTGCCAGCAGTTTTCTACAGTTGAACACTGAAGCTTTCTTT
CASSFLQLNTEAFF
>TRBV19|TRBJ2-1|16|TRBD2|NA
TGTGCCAGTAGTCCTATAGGAGCGGGAGGAGTCGGTGAGCAGTTCTTC
CASSPIGAGGVGEQFF
>TRBV28|TRBJ2-2|18|TRBD1|once
TGTGCCAGCAGACCACGGACAGGGCCCCTGGGGAACACCGGGGAGCTGTTTTTT
CASRPRTGPLGNTGELFF
>TRBV5-1|TRBJ2-1|13|NA|NA
TGCGCCAGCAGCAAAGCGGGTAGCAATGAGCAGTTCTTC
CASSKAGSNEQFF
>TRBV5-1|TRBJ1-1|16|NA|NA
TGCGCCAGCAGCTTGGGGGGCAGAGGGAGGAACACTGAAGCTTTCTTT
CASSLGGRGRNTEAFF
>TRBV19|TRBJ2-2|16|NA|NA
TGTGCCAGCTGCCGGGACCACACGATTAACACCGGGGAGCTGTTTTTT
CASCRDHTINTGELFF